This TCR beta chain was captured in a study of human T cells and chemical hapten exposure. This clonotype was counted at least ten times. Noted time point: patch test 3, about 24 weeks after DPC sensitization. Treatment defined: therapeutic diphenylcyclopropenone sensitization with weekly scalp DPC. The CDR3 has 15 residues. Trimming removed 0 bases from V and 7 bases from J, with 12 bases in between. Looked up from germline, CDR1 is SGHVS and CDR2 is FNYEAQ. TCRdb re-called the RACE reads through MiXCR, storing one row per CDR3 protein. The table records just under 60,000 distinct CDR3 sequences, around an eighth of them present only once.

The source is a man aged 25-45 years with alopecia areata. Some clones in this sample may be carry-over from other donors' samples. The gene calls are TRBV7-6 and TRBJ1-4, with D unclear. The source was whole blood, collected in connection with sensitization to the hapten diphenylcyclopropenone (DPC). CDR3 sequence (DNA): TGTGCCAGCAGCTTAGCGCTGATGAATGGTGAAAAACTGTTTTTT. Protein product: CASSLALMNGEKLFF.